This T cell receptor (beta chain) is drawn from a study of response to subunit inactivated influenza vaccine. Whole-study findings and limits: T cells newly recruited by each seasonal influenza vaccination are few, the authors suggested.

Using its own MiXCR run on the RT-PCR reads, TCRdb lists one record per CDR3 protein. The repertoire consists of around 790,000 distinct CDR3 sequences, with 21% occurring once and the leading ten covering 10%. This clonotype was detected many times. What it binds is unknown. Trimming cost V 5 bases and J 4 bases, with 13 bases left between them. Germline V CDR1 and CDR2: MNHEY, SVGEGT. The CDR3 loop spans 14 amino acids. This clonotype was sampled from a man aged 45-60 years who received an inactivated influenza vaccine. J is TRBJ2-3 and V is TRBV6-2 or TRBV6-3; D is possibly TRBD1 or TRBD2 (5 bases each). This specimen consisted of PBMCs from blood, obtained around 5 days after vaccination. The CDR3 DNA sequence: TGTGCCAGCAGTACACCGGGGCTCGCAGATACGCAGTATTTT. Its translation: CASSTPGLADTQYF.